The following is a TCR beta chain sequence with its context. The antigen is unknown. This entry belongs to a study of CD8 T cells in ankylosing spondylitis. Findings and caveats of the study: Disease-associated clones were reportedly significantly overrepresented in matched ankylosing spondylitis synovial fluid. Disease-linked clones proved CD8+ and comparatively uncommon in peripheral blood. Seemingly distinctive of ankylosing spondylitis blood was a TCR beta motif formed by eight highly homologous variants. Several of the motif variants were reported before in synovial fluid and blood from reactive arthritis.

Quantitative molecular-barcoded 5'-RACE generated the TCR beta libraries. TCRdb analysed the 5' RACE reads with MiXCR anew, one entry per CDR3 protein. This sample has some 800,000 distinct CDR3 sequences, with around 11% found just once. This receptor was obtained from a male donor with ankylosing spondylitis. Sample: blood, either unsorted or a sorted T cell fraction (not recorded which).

This chain's CDR3 is CASSLELAYQETQYF. The CDR3 DNA is TGTGCCAGCAGCTTAGAACTAGCGTACCAAGAGACCCAGTACTTC. The genes are TRBV11-2 and TRBJ2-5, with 7 bases aligning to TRBD2. Germline V gives CDR1 SGHAT, CDR2 FQNNGV. Unmatched junction bases numbered 1, after V lost 0 bases and J lost 0 bases. The CDR3 runs 15 residues.